This T cell receptor beta chain emerged from a study of T cells in women clearing cervical HPV infection. Across the study: Case blood drawn at lesion detection; control blood after infection cleared.

Each participant carried one incident cervical HPV16 infection only. The study's findings and limits: TRBV6-7 abundance was lower in cases than controls (0.11% versus 0.16%). Richness differences could reflect unmeasured T-cell content per sample.

Profiling relied on immunoSEQ multiplex PCR, and the TCRdb table lists in-frame clones only, not all of them. The table counts 25,000 to 30,000 clones; approximately 10% lies in the top ten. CDR3 size: 13 residues. V dropped 3 bases and J dropped 7 bases, with 10 bases sitting between them. Germline loops: CDR1 LNHDA, CDR2 SQIVND (reference sequence). Comment on this clone: The antigen is unknown. The read stops 3 residues short of the end of the CDR3; the missing end is completed from the germline J gene.

The chain couples TRBV19 to TRBJ2-4, with D maybe TRBD2 (6 bases). The sequence was obtained from a woman between 18 and 70 years old with a cervical HPV16 infection that either progressed to CIN3+ or cleared (not recorded which). Sequenced material: blood buffy coat. CDR3 DNA, as far as it was read: TGTGCCAGTAGTATCCGCGGGGAGAACATT. Its protein is CASSIRGENI. The entire CDR3 is CASSIRGENIQYF.